The 27 T cell receptor beta chains in this list originate from one sample, sequenced in a study of T cell changes during pregnancy in multiple sclerosis. Assay: immunoSEQ multiplex PCR; the TCRdb copy retains only in-frame clones and omits some. Seen here are about 45,000 clones, around 90% observed once, and the top ten hold 1.4%. Sequencing was done on a sample of PBMCs (not recorded whether the cells were cultured). These receptors were obtained from a female donor with multiple sclerosis, enrolled in a pregnancy study.

The V gene is TRBV4-3, the J gene TRBJ2-3, with D perhaps being TRBD1 or TRBD2 (5 bases each). CDR3 length: 15 amino acids. V was clipped by 2 bases and J by 6 bases, with 15 bases between them. The germline CDR1 and CDR2 sequences are LGHNA and YSLEER. The DNA for the CDR3 is TGCGCCAGCAGCCAAATTAGAGGGGCTGGGGATACGCAGTATTTT. Its protein is CASSQIRGAGDTQYF.

As DNA, the CDR3 is TGTGCCAGCAGTAAGGTAGTTGAGACCCAGTACTTC. Its translation is CASSKVVETQYF. The V call is TRBV28, the J call TRBJ2-5; D uncertain. The length of the CDR3 is 12 residues. Germline V CDR1 and CDR2: MDHEN, SYDVKM. The V and J ends lost 5 bases and 5 bases respectively, with 9 bases between them. The variable domain in full, completed from reference TRBV28 and TRBJ2-5, reads DVKVTQSSRYLVKRTGEKVFLECVQDMDHENMFWYRQDPGLGLRLIYFSYDVKMKEKGDIPEGYSVSREKKERFSLILESASTNQTSMYLCASSKVVETQYFGPGTRLLVL.

The rearrangement joins TRBV11-2 to TRBJ2-3, with D unresolved. Germline values: CDR1 SGHAT, CDR2 FQNNGV. This CDR3 has 13 amino acids. Trimming removed 3 bases from V and 6 bases from J, with 10 bases in between. The DNA of the CDR3 is TGTGCCAGCAGCTTTCACTATCCGGATACGCAGTATTTT. This encodes CASSFHYPDTQYF.

The genes are TRBV2 and TRBJ2-3; either TRBD1 or TRBD2 may supply D (7 bases each). V lost 5 bases, J lost 2 bases, and 11 bases lay in between. In germline, CDR1 is SNHLY, CDR2 FYNNEI. This CDR3 has 14 amino acids. CDR3: CASSQGGATDTQYF. For the CDR3, the DNA is TGTGCCAGCAGTCAGGGGGGGGCCACAGATACGCAGTATTTT.

J is TRBJ2-5 and V is TRBV7-9; D might be TRBD2 (6 bases). The V gene's germline CDR1 is SEHNR and CDR2 FQNEAQ (reference sequence). Trimming took off 4 bases at V and 1 base at J, with 13 bases between the two ends. CDR3 size: 15 residues. CDR3 amino acids: CASSSSGDPQETQYF. CDR3 DNA sequence: TGTGCCAGCAGCTCCTCGGGAGACCCCCAAGAGACCCAGTACTTC.

The rearrangement links TRBV11-2 to TRBJ2-5; D unclear. Germline V gives CDR1 SGHAT, CDR2 FQNNGV. This CDR3 has 16 residues. V lost 1 base and J 3 bases, leaving 15 bases between the germline ends. The CDR3 region is CASSLGVRVREETQYF. The CDR3 nucleotides are TGTGCCAGCAGCTTAGGGGTTCGGGTGCGCGAAGAGACCCAGTACTTC.

This chain joins TRBV18 and TRBJ2-7; no reliable D call. CDR3 length: 11 residues. V was trimmed by 6 bases and J by 3 bases, leaving 6 bases between them. CDR1 is KGHSH, CDR2 LQKENI, per germline. The CDR3 here is CASSDLYEQYF. The CDR3 nucleotides read TGTGCCAGCTCTGACCTCTACGAGCAGTACTTC.

J is TRBJ1-2 and V is TRBV28; D call uncertain. CDR1 and CDR2 (germline): MDHEN, SYDVKM. V dropped 3 bases and J dropped 3 bases, with 11 bases sitting between them. This CDR3 is built from 14 residues. The CDR3 nucleotides read TGTGCCAGCAGTTTGGTGCGGGCCCACTATGGCTACACCTTC. Translated, it gives CASSLVRAHYGYTF.

This rearrangement joins TRBV7-2 to TRBJ1-2; 9 bases are a match to TRBD1. CDR1 is SGHTA and CDR2 is FQGNSA in the germline V gene. The CDR3 spans 15 residues. The V gene end was trimmed by 2 bases and the J gene end by 6 bases; junction bases not matched to a gene: 7. The CDR3 region is CASSLIRGQGNGYTF. In nucleotides, the CDR3 is TGTGCCAGCAGCTTAATTCGGGGACAGGGCAATGGCTACACCTTC.

The chain is built from TRBV28 and TRBJ2-2; D gene ambiguous. The V end was cut by 5 bases, the J end by 4 bases, with 14 bases between. The length of the CDR3 is 15 residues. Germline values: CDR1 MDHEN, CDR2 SYDVKM. CDR3 protein: CASSPIYTSTGELFF. The DNA for the CDR3 is TGTGCCAGCAGTCCAATCTACACCAGCACCGGGGAGCTGTTTTTT.

The chain recombines TRBV5-1 with TRBJ2-7; D gene unclear. V lost 4 bases to trimming and J lost 3 bases, with 20 bases between them. This CDR3 has 16 amino acids. Germline V gene data show CDR1 as SGHRS and CDR2 as YFSETQ. This CDR3 reads CASSDPFRRHIYEQYF. CDR3 nucleotides: TGCGCCAGCAGCGACCCTTTCCGGCGGCATATCTACGAGCAGTACTTC.

The chain carries TRBV5-4 and TRBJ2-2, with 7 bases identical to TRBD1. Germline CDR1 SGHNT, CDR2 YYREEE (reference sequence). The CDR3 runs 16 residues. The ends lost 0 bases at V and 3 bases at J; junction bases unmatched: 5. For the CDR3, the DNA is TGTGCCAGCAGCTTGGGTAGGGGGCGCGACACCGGGGAGCTGTTTTTT. This gives the protein CASSLGRGRDTGELFF.

The chain uses TRBV7-9 and TRBJ2-2, with a possible D match to TRBD1 (7 bases). Germline CDR1 is SEHNR and CDR2 is FQNEAQ (reference sequence). This CDR3 comprises 14 residues. V lost 5 bases, J lost 7 bases, and 14 bases lay in between. DNA for the CDR3: TGTGCCAGCAGCCCCCAGGGGGGAGGCGGGGAGCTGTTTTTT. Protein product: CASSPQGGGGELFF.

The rearrangement links TRBV5-4 to TRBJ2-3; possibly TRBD1 or TRBD2 for D (5 bases each). This CDR3 has 19 amino acids. CDR1 and CDR2 from the germline V gene are SGHNT and YYREEE (reference sequence). Trimming took 2 bases from V and 0 from J, leaving 22 bases between them. The CDR3 DNA sequence: TGTGCCAGCAGCTTAGAACCGGGACGGAGACCCTCTAGCACAGATACGCAGTATTTT. This codes for CASSLEPGRRPSSTDTQYF.

This clone appeared once. This chain connects TRBV12-5 to TRBJ1-4; TRBD1 matches at 8 bases. Germline-derived CDR1 and CDR2 are LGHNT and FRNRAP. This CDR3 region has 18 residues. V shed 6 bases and J 11 bases; nucleotides not matched to a gene: 23. CDR3 region: CASGPPPSITGGEGKLFF. CDR3 in DNA: TGTGCTAGTGGACCACCCCCGTCCATAACAGGGGGAGAGGGGAAACTGTTTTTT.

V usage is TRBV4-1 and J usage is TRBJ2-1; 14 bases match TRBD2. The J segment lost 6 bases and the V segment lost 4 bases, leaving 2 bases of the junction unmatched. The CDR3 runs 15 residues. The germline V gene encodes CDR1 MGHRA and CDR2 YSYEKL. CDR3 residues: CASSRGTSGSNEQFF. The CDR3 DNA is TGCGCCAGCAGCCGCGGGACTAGCGGGAGCAATGAGCAGTTCTTC.

This clone was observed a single time. The rearrangement uses TRBV5-6 and TRBJ1-2; the D is unclear. CDR1 SGHDT and CDR2 YYEEEE come from the germline V gene. The V gene lost 2 bases and the J gene lost 0 bases, with 14 bases spanning the gap. The CDR3 consists of 16 residues. CDR3: CASSFFLGGPNYGYTF. The CDR3 nucleotides are TGTGCCAGCAGCTTTTTCTTGGGCGGACCTAACTATGGCTACACCTTC. Together with reference TRBV5-6 and TRBJ1-2, the CDR3 gives the full variable domain: DAGVTQSPTHLIKTRGQQVTLRCSPKSGHDTVSWYQQALGQGPQFIFQYYEEEERQRGNFPDRFSGHQFPNYSSELNVNALLLGDSALYLCASSFFLGGPNYGYTFGSGTRLTVV.

In its sample, this clone was seen a few times. Distinct nucleotide sequences in the sample also encode this CDR3. This chain links TRBV6-4 with TRBJ1-1; TRBD1 agrees at 7 bases. The length of the CDR3 is 14 residues. Germline CDR1 and CDR2: MRHNA and SNTAGT. The junction had 1 base not matched to a gene; V was cut back by 2 bases and J by 1 base. The CDR3 coding sequence is TGTGCCAGCAGTGACGGGACAGAGAACACTGAAGCTTTCTTT. Amino acid sequence: CASSDGTENTEAFF.

V and J are TRBV5-4 and TRBJ2-3; possible D gene TRBD1, 6 bases. V lost 1 base and J 6 bases, leaving 12 bases between the germline ends. The CDR3 runs 14 residues. Germline assignment: CDR1 SGHNT and CDR2 YYREEE (reference sequence). CDR3 coding DNA: TGTGCCAGCAGCTTGTCAGGGGAGTGGGATACGCAGTATTTT. Translated: CASSLSGEWDTQYF.

The J gene is TRBJ1-5, the V gene TRBV6-5; D is ambiguous. The CDR3 loop spans 14 amino acids. Trimming removed 5 bases from V and 4 bases from J, with 12 bases in between. CDR1 is MNHEY, CDR2 SVGAGI, per germline. The CDR3 spells CASSPRAVNQPQHF. The CDR3 nucleotides read TGTGCCAGCAGTCCGAGGGCCGTAAATCAGCCCCAGCATTTT.

This clone showed up just once. V usage is TRBV7-2 and J usage is TRBJ2-1, with a possible D match to TRBD1 (8 bases). V was cut by 5 bases and J by 6 bases, with 23 bases left in between. This CDR3 is 17 amino acids long. Germline V lookup: CDR1 SGHTA, CDR2 FQGNSA. The CDR3 loop reads CASSPPPGGTGLNEQFF. The CDR3 nucleotides are TGTGCCAGCAGCCCACCCCCCGGGGGGACAGGCCTCAATGAGCAGTTCTTC.

DNA of the CDR3: TGTGCCAGCACCTTAAGATACGAGATGGGAGGGGAGCTGTTTTTT. This sequence encodes CASTLRYEMGGELFF. J is TRBJ2-2 and V is TRBV27; no clear D. Trimming removed 7 bases from V and 8 bases from J, with 20 bases in between. Germline-derived CDR1 and CDR2 are MNHEY and SMNVEV (reference sequence). The CDR3 is 15 residues long.

This clone occurred a few times. The genes are TRBV13 and TRBJ1-2, with 7 positions matching TRBD1. This CDR3 contains 15 residues. Looked up from germline, CDR1 is PRHDT and CDR2 is FYEKMQ (reference sequence). Germline trimming cut 5 bases from V and 0 bases from J; bases unmatched to any gene: 6. DNA of the CDR3: TGTGCCAGCAGCACCACGACAGGGTCTAACTATGGCTACACCTTC. This codes for CASSTTTGSNYGYTF.

The chain recombines TRBV7-6 with TRBJ2-3; 8 positions match TRBD2. Germline CDR1 SGHVS, CDR2 FNYEAQ. V was clipped by 4 bases and J by 0 bases; unmatched bases: 3. CDR3 length equals 15 residues. Written as DNA, the CDR3 is TGTGCCAGCAGCTACGGGGGGGCGAGCACAGATACGCAGTATTTT. This encodes CASSYGGASTDTQYF.

The chain combines TRBV18 with TRBJ2-7, with 8 bases fitting TRBD2. Per germline, CDR1 KGHSH and CDR2 LQKENI. Trimming cost V 5 bases and J 3 bases; bases outside gene matches: 3. CDR3 length: 13 residues. CDR3 sequence: CASSALAVYEQYF. CDR3 DNA sequence: TGTGCCAGCTCAGCACTAGCGGTCTACGAGCAGTACTTC.

The chain is built from TRBV7-2 and TRBJ2-7; TRBD1 matches at 12 bases. Germline V gives CDR1 SGHTA, CDR2 FQGNSA. CDR3 length equals 17 residues. V lost 5 bases and J lost 4; bases outside the gene matches: 12. The CDR3 here is CASSQPMTGQGAYEQYF. DNA for the CDR3: TGTGCCAGCAGCCAGCCGATGACGGGACAGGGGGCTTACGAGCAGTACTTC.

The chain is built from TRBV4-1 and TRBJ2-2, with 10 bases identical to TRBD2. Losses at the gene ends were 6 bases for V and 7 bases for J; bases not matched to a gene: 11. This CDR3 is 16 amino acids long. The germline V gene encodes CDR1 MGHRA and CDR2 YSYEKL. CDR3 nucleotides: TGCGCCAGCAGGCCACGCCATTCTAGCGGGAGCGGGGAGCTGTTTTTT. Amino acids: CASRPRHSSGSGELFF.